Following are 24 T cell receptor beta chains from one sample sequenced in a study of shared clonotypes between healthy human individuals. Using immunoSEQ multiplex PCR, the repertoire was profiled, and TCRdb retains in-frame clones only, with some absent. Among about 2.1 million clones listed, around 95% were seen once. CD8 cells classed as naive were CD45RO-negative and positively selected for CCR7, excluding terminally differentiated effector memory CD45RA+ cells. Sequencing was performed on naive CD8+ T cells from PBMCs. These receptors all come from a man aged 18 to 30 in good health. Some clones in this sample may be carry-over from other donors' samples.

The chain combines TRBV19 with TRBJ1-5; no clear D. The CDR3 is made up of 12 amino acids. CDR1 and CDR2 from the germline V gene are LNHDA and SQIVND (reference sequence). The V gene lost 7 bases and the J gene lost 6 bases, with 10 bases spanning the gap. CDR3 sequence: CASTHGGQPQHF. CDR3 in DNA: TGTGCCAGTACGCACGGTGGTCAGCCCCAGCATTTT.

CDR3 DNA sequence: TGTGCCAGCAGACTGGGGAGGGAAATCACCTACGAGCAGTACTTC. Protein sequence: CASRLGREITYEQYF. The chain recombines TRBV27 with TRBJ2-7; 7 bases map to TRBD2. The length of the CDR3 is 15 residues. Germline V lookup: CDR1 MNHEY, CDR2 SMNVEV (reference sequence). V shed 6 bases, J shed 2 bases, and the junction held 10 bases outside the gene matches.

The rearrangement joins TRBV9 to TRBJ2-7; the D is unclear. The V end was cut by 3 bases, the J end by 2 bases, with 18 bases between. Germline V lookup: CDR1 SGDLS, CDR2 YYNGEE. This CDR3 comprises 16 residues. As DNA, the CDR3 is TGTGCCAGCAGCGACGGGCCCGGGCGGCCAACCTACGAGCAGTACTTC. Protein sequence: CASSDGPGRPTYEQYF.

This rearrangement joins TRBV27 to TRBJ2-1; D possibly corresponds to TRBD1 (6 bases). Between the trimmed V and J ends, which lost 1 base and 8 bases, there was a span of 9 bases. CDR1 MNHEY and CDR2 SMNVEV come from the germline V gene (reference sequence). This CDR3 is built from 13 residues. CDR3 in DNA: TGTGCCAGCAGTTTATTAGGGGGATATGAGCAGTTCTTC. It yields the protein CASSLLGGYEQFF.

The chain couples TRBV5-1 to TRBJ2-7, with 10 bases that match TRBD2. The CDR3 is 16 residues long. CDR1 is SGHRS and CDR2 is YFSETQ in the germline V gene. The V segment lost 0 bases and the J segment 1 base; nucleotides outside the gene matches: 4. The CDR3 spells CASSLDTSGMSYEQYF. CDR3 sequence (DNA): TGCGCCAGCAGCTTGGATACTAGCGGGATGTCCTACGAGCAGTACTTC.

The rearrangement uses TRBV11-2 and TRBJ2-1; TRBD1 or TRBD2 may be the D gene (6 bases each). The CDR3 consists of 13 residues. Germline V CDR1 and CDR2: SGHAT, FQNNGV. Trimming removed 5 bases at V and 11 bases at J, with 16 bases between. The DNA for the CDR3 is TGTGCCAGCAGCCCGCGAGGGGGGAGTCAGCAGTTCTTC. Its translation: CASSPRGGSQQFF.

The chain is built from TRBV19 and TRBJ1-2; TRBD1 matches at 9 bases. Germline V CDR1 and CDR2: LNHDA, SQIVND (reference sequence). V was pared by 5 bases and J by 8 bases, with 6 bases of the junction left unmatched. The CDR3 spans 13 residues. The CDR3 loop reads CASSPGTGFGYTF. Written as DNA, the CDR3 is TGTGCCAGTAGTCCGGGGACAGGGTTCGGCTACACCTTC.

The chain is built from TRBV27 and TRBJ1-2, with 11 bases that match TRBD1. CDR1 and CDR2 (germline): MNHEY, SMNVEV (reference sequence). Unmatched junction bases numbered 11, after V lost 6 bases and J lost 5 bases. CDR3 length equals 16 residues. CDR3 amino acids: CASSQDRGRREYGYTF. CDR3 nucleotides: TGTGCCAGCAGCCAGGACAGGGGGCGCAGGGAGTATGGCTACACCTTC.

The CDR3 region has the DNA TGTGCCTGGAATGCAGTTGGTCCAGATACGCAGTATTTT. It is translated as CAWNAVGPDTQYF. The rearrangement links TRBV30 to TRBJ2-3, with D unclear. Per germline, CDR1 GTSNPN and CDR2 SVGIG (reference sequence). The ends were cut back, 4 bases at V and 4 bases at J, with 12 bases in the middle. The CDR3 length is 13 residues.

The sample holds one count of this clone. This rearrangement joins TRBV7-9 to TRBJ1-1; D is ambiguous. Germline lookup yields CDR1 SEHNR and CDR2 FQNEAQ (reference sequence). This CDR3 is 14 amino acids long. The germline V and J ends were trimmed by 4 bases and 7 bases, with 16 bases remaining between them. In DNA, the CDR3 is TGTGCCAGCAGCTCGCCTCAGAGGAGGAATGAAGCTTTCTTT. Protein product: CASSSPQRRNEAFF.

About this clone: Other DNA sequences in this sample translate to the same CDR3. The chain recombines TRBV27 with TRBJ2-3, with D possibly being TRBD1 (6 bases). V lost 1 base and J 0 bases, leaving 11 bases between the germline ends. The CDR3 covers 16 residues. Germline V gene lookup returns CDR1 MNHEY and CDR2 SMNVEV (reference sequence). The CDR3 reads CASSLLGASSTDTQYF. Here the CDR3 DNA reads TGTGCCAGCAGTTTATTGGGGGCTAGCAGCACAGATACGCAGTATTTT.

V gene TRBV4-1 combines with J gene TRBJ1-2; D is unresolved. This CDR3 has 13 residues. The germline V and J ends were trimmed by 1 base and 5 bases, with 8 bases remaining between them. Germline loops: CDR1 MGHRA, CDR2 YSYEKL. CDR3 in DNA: TGCGCCAGCAGCCAAGCCCCAGAGTATGGCTACACCTTC. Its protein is CASSQAPEYGYTF.

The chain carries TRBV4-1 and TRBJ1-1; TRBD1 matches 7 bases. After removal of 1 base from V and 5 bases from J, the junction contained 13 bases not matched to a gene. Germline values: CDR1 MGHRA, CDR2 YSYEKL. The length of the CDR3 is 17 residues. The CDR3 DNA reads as TGCGCCAGCAGCCAAGTCGAGACAGGGCCCTTGGGGACTGAAGCTTTCTTT. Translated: CASSQVETGPLGTEAFF.

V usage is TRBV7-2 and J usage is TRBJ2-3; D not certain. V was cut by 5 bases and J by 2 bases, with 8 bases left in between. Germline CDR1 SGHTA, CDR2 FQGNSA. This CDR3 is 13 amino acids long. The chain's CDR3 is CASSNYPTDTQYF. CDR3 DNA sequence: TGTGCCAGCAGCAACTACCCCACAGATACGCAGTATTTT. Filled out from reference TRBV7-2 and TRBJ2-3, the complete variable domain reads GAGVSQSPSNKVTEKGKDVELRCDPISGHTALYWYRQSLGQGLEFLIYFQGNSAPDKSGLPSDRFSAERTGGSVSTLTIQRTQQEDSAVYLCASSNYPTDTQYFGPGTRLTVL.

The CDR3 region is CASSSTGGVNTEQFF. CDR3 DNA: TGCGCCAGCAGCAGTACAGGAGGCGTGAATACTGAGCAGTTCTTC. The chain couples TRBV5-1 to TRBJ2-1, with D possibly being TRBD1 or TRBD2 (5 bases each). CDR1 and CDR2 (germline): SGHRS, YFSETQ. The CDR3 runs 15 residues. Trimming stripped 4 bases from V and 9 bases from J, with 20 bases between.

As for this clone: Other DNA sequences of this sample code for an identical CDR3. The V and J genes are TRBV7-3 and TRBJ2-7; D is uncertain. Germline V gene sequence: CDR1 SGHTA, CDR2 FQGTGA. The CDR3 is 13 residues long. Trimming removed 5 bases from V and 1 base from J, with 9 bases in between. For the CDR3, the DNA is TGTGCCAGCAGCCCGTTGGGGTCCTACGAGCAGTACTTC. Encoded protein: CASSPLGSYEQYF.

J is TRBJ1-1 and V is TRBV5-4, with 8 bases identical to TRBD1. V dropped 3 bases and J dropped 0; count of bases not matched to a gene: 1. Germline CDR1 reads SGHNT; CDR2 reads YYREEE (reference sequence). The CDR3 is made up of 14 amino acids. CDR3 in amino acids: CASSWTGLNTEAFF. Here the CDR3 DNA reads TGTGCCAGCAGCTGGACAGGGCTGAACACTGAAGCTTTCTTT.

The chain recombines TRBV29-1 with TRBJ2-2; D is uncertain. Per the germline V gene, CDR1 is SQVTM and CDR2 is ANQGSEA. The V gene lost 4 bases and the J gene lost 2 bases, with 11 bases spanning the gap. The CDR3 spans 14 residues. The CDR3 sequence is CSVVFHSNTGELFF. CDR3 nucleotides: TGCAGCGTTGTCTTTCACAGCAACACCGGGGAGCTGTTTTTT.

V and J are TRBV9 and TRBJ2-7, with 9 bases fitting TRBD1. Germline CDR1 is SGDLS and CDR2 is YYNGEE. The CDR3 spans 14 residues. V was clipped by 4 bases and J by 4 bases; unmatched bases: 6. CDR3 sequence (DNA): TGTGCCAGCAGCAGGGACAGGGTTGGGTACGAGCAGTACTTC. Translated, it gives CASSRDRVGYEQYF.

The CDR3 is CASSPPRPPYNEQFF. The CDR3 DNA reads as TGTGCCAGCAGTCCCCCTCGGCCCCCCTACAATGAGCAGTTCTTC. The chain employs TRBV28 and TRBJ2-1; D is uncertain. Germline CDR1 is MDHEN and CDR2 is SYDVKM. V lost 5 bases to trimming and J lost 2 bases, with 13 bases between them. This CDR3 region has 15 residues.

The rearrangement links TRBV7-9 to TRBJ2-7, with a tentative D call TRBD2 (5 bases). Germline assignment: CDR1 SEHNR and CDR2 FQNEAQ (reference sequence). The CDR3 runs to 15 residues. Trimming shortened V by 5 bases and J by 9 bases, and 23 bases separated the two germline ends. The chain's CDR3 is CASSPFGAERSAQYF. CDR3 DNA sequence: TGTGCCAGCAGCCCTTTCGGCGCAGAGCGGTCGGCGCAGTACTTC.

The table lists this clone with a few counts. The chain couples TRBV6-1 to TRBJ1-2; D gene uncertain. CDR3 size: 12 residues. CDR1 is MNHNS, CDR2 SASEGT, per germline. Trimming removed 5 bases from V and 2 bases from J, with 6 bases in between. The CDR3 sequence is CASSTENYGYTF. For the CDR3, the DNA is TGTGCCAGCAGTACCGAGAACTATGGCTACACCTTC.

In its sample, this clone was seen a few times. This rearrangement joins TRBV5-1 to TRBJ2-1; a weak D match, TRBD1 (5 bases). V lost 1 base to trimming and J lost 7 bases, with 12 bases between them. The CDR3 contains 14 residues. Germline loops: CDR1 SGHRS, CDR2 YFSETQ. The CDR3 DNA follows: TGCGCCAGCAGCTTGAAAAGAAGGGGAAATGAGCAGTTCTTC. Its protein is CASSLKRRGNEQFF. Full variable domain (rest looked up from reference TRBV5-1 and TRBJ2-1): KAGVTQTPRYLIKTRGQQVTLSCSPISGHRSVSWYQQTPGQGLQFLFEYFSETQRNKGNFPGRFSGRQFSNSRSEMNVSTLELGDSALYLCASSLKRRGNEQFFGPGTRLTVL.

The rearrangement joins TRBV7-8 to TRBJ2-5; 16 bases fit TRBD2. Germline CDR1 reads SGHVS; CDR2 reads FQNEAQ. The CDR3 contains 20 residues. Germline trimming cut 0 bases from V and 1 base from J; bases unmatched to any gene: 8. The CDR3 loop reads CASSLAPAGLAGGGQETQYF. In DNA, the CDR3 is TGTGCCAGCAGCTTAGCGCCCGCGGGACTAGCGGGAGGGGGCCAAGAGACCCAGTACTTC.